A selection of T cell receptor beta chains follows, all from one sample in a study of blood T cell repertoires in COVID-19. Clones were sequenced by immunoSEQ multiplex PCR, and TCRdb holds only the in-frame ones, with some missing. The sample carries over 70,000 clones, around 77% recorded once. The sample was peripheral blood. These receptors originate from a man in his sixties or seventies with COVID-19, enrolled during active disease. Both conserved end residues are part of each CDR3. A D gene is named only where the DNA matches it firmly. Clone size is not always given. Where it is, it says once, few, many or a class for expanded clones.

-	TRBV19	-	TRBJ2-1	TGTGCCAGTAGTATACGGCAGGGCTACAATGAGCAGTTCTTC	CASSIRQGYNEQFF
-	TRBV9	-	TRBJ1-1	TGTGCCAGCAGCCTGTTTTTGAACACTGAAGCTTTCTTT	CASSLFLNTEAFF
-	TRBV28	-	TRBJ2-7	TGTGCCAGCAGTTTGACGGGGTCTTACGAGCAGTACTTC	CASSLTGSYEQYF
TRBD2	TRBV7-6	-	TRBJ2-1	TGTGCCAGCAGCTTATCGGGACTAGCGGGGTACAATGAGCAGTTCTTC	CASSLSGLAGYNEQFF
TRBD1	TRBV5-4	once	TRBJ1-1	TGTGCCAGCTGGACAGGGGCCATACTAGAGAACACTGAAGCTTTCTTT	CASWTGAILENTEAFF
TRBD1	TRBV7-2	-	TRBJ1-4	TGTGCCAGCAGCTTAGTAGGCAGGGGGGCAACTAATGAAAAACTGTTTTTT	CASSLVGRGATNEKLFF
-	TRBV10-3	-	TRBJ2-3	TGTGCCATCAGTGAGTCGGGGAGAGGGACAGATACGCAGTATTTT	CAISESGRGTDTQYF
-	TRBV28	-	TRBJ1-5	TGTGCCAGCAGTTTACGGGGAAGTCAGCCCCAGCATTTT	CASSLRGSQPQHF
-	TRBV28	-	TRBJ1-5	TGTGCCAGCGCCTGGGGAAGCACTAGTAGCAATCAGCCCCAGCATTTT	CASAWGSTSSNQPQHF
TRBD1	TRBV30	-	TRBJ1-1	TGTGCCGGTTGGGACAGGGTCGGCATTTACGGAGCTTTCTTT	CAGWDRVGIYGAFF
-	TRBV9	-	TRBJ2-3	TGTGCCCCTAGGGCGGCGGGCCTTACGTGGGGACACACAGATACGCAGTATTTT	CAPRAAGLTWGHTDTQYF
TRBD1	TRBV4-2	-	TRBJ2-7	TGTGCCAGCAGCTACAACTCGGACAGGGACCACGAGCAGTACTTC	CASSYNSDRDHEQYF
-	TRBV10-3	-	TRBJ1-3	TGTGCCATCACGTTGGACGGGAGTACGGGAAACACCATATATTTT	CAITLDGSTGNTIYF
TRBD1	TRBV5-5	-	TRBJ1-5	TGTGCCAGCAGCGCGGACAGGAGTTGGGGCCAGCCCCAGCATTTT	CASSADRSWGQPQHF
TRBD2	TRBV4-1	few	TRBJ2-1	TGCGCCAGCAGCCAAGGGCTAGCGGGGACCTTATACAATGAGCAGTTCTTC	CASSQGLAGTLYNEQFF
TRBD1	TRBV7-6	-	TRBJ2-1	TGTGCCAGCAGCCAGGGGGTGGGGGCGCGGAATGAGCAGTTCTTC	CASSQGVGARNEQFF
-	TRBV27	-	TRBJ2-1	TGTGCCAGCAGTTCCCTGGGTGGGAGAGTCTACAATGAGCAGTTCTTC	CASSSLGGRVYNEQFF
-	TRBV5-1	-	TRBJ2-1	TGCGCCAGCAGCCCGGCCGGGGGTCTAGGAGGGAATGAGCAGTTCTTC	CASSPAGGLGGNEQFF
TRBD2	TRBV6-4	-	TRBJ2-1	TGTGCCAACAAACCAAAGCGGGAGGGCCGGAGATACAATGAGCAGTTCTTC	CANKPKREGRRYNEQFF
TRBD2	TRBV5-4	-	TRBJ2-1	TGTGCCAGCAGCTTTCGCGGGAGTGATGAGCAGTTCTTC	CASSFRGSDEQFF
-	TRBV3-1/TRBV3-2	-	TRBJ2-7	TGTGCCAGCAGCCGTATGCGCCCAGGGCCCTACGAGCAGTACTTC	CASSRMRPGPYEQYF
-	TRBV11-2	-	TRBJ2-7	TGTGCCAGCAGCTTAGATCTTGTCCACGAGCAGTACTTC	CASSLDLVHEQYF
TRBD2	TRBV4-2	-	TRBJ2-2	TGTGCCAGCAGCCGCCGACTAGCGGAGAACACCGGGGAGCTGTTTTTT	CASSRRLAENTGELFF
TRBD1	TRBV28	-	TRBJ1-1	TGTGCCAGCACCAGGGGCACAGGGGACACTGAAGCTTTCTTT	CASTRGTGDTEAFF
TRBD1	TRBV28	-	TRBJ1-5	TGTGCCAGCAGCCGGACAGGGGCGAGGGGCAATCAGCCCCAGCATTTT	CASSRTGARGNQPQHF
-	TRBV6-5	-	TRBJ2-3	TGTGCCAGCAGTTACTCATTCAGGGGAAGCACAGATACGCAGTATTTT	CASSYSFRGSTDTQYF
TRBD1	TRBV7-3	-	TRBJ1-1	TGTGCCAGCAGCTCAGGACAGGGCACTGAAGCTTTCTTT	CASSSGQGTEAFF
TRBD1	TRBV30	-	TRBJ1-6	TGTGCCTGGAGTCCCAGGGGGCGGCCCAACCTCCACTTT	CAWSPRGRPNLHF
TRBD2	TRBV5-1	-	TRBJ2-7	TGCGCCAGCAGCTCCACGACTAGCGCCTACGAGCAGTACTTC	CASSSTTSAYEQYF
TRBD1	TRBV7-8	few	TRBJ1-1	TGTGCCAGCAGACTCTATGGACAGGGGAACACTGAAGCTTTCTTT	CASRLYGQGNTEAFF
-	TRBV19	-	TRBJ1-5	TGTGCCAGTAGTCCCAACACAGTCAATCAGCCCCAGCATTTT	CASSPNTVNQPQHF
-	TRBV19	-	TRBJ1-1	TGTGCCAGTAGTTATGGGTGGACAATGAACACTGAAGCTTTCTTT	CASSYGWTMNTEAFF
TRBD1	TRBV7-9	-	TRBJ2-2	TGTGCCAGCAGCCTCGGACAGGGGGCGTATCACGGGGAGCTGTTTTTT	CASSLGQGAYHGELFF
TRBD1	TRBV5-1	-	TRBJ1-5	TGCGCCAGCACCCGTGGACAGGGGGGATGGCCCCAGCATTTT	CASTRGQGGWPQHF
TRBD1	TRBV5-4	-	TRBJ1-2	TGTGCCAGCAGCTATTTAGTGGGACAGAACTATGGCTACACCTTC	CASSYLVGQNYGYTF
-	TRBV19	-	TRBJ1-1	TGTGCCAGTAGTGTCTCACGGGAACTTGAAGCTTTCTTT	CASSVSRELEAFF
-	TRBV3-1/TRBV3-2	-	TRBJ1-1	TGTGCCAGCAGCCAAGTACCAGGGAAGGCTGAAGCTTTCTTT	CASSQVPGKAEAFF
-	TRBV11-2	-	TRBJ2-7	TGTGCCAGCACCAGGGGGGTGGGGGAAAGCGAGCAGTACTTC	CASTRGVGESEQYF
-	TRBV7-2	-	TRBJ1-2	TGTGCCAGCAGCTTGGGCAGCTTCTATGGCTACACCTTC	CASSLGSFYGYTF